This T cell receptor beta chain is drawn from a study of T cells in Graves' hyperthyroidism and ophthalmopathy. General observations from the study: In simple terms, a model built on 13 V-J features told ophthalmopathy apart from stable hyperthyroidism. For ophthalmopathy, model prediction preceded onset by a median roughly 6.2 months.

This CDR3 has 14 residues. The junction had 5 bases not matched to a gene; V was cut back by 4 bases and J by 4 bases. This clonotype showed up many times. Antigen: not known. Template material for amplifying TCR beta CDR3 regions consisted of RNA transcripts. First-round RT-PCR targeting the TCR CDR3 was performed with the HTBI primer set. MiXCR, applied by TCRdb to the multiplex PCR reads, yields one record per CDR3 protein. The repertoire holds about 270,000 distinct CDR3 sequences, with approximately 25% as singletons. This TCR was sampled from a woman in her forties with Graves' ophthalmopathy. Sequences were obtained from blood. The genes are TRBV12-3 or TRBV12-4 and TRBJ2-7; 9 positions agree with TRBD1. The CDR3 DNA sequence: TGTGCCAGCAGTTGGGGGACAGGGCCTTACGAGCAGTACTTC. This codes for CASSWGTGPYEQYF.